Presented here are 6 T cell receptor beta chains from one specimen sequenced in a study of cytomegalovirus exposure and HLA in healthy donors (dated by TCRdb to about 2017). The method was the immunoSEQ multiplex PCR assay. The multiplex PCR relied on a mix of 60 forward primers for TCR Vbeta segments and 13 reverse primers for TCR Jbeta segments. The table comes from immuneACCESS by way of TCRdb, which keeps in-frame sequences with V and J called. Part of the clones is missing from these tables; in studies checked, under half for an unresolved V gene and the rest for unknown reasons. The sample contains approximately 150,000 clones, 70% to 80% of them found a single time. The biggest ten clones account for roughly 6.2% of the sample. The sequencing input was PBMCs. The receptors here all came from a woman aged 40 to 49 in good health and CMV-seropositive.

The chain has TRBV12-1 and TRBJ2-5; the listed D gene, TRBD2, was not tested against the DNA. TRBV12-1 is annotated as a pseudogene. The CDR3 runs to 12 residues. The CDR3 loop reads CASSPIEETQYF. In nucleotides, the CDR3 is TGTGCCAGCAGCCCGATTGAGGAGACCCAGTACTTC.

The CDR3 region is CARSLGHGGELRTEAFF. The CDR3 DNA sequence: TGTGCCAGAAGCTTGGGGCACGGGGGGGAGTTAAGGACTGAAGCTTTCTTT. This rearrangement joins TRBV5-3 to TRBJ1-1, with D perhaps matching TRBD1 (5 bases). TRBV5-3 is classed as an ORF, of uncertain function. The CDR3 has 17 residues. The ends were cut back, 0 bases at V and 5 bases at J, with 20 bases in the middle.

The chain links TRBV27 to TRBJ2-1, with D perhaps TRBD1 (6 bases). The CDR3 contains 15 residues. The V and J ends lost 2 bases and 7 bases respectively, with 15 bases between them. CDR1 and CDR2 (germline): MNHEY, SMNVEV (reference sequence). CDR3 sequence reads: CASSLVWGLRNEQFF. The CDR3 DNA follows: TGTGCCAGCAGTTTAGTCTGGGGGCTGCGAAATGAGCAGTTCTTC.

The gene calls are TRBV28 and TRBJ2-5; 7 positions match TRBD1. The J call may be wrong; the DNA end is better matched by TRBJ2-7. Germline-derived CDR1 and CDR2 are MDHEN and SYDVKM. The CDR3 loop spans 15 amino acids. CDR3 nucleotide sequence: TGTGCCAGCTATAATAACAGGGGCCTCTCCTACGAGCAGTACTTC. Translation gives CASYNNRGLSYEQYF.

J is TRBJ2-1 and V is TRBV4-1; maybe TRBD1 (5 bases). The CDR3 is 16 amino acids. Trimming pared 0 bases from V and 4 bases from J, leaving 13 bases between. In germline, CDR1 is MGHRA, CDR2 YSYEKL. The CDR3 DNA reads TGCGCCAGCAGCCAAGATGGGGCAGGCGCATACAATGAGCAGTTCTTC. It yields the protein CASSQDGAGAYNEQFF.

This chain links TRBV6-5 with TRBJ2-3; TRBD2 agrees at 9 bases. J gave up 5 bases and V 8 bases, and 5 bases lay outside the gene matches. The CDR3 contains 13 residues. Germline V gene lookup returns CDR1 MNHEY and CDR2 SVGAGI. CDR3 bases: TGTGCCAGCGGCGGGAGGGTCGGAGATACGCAGTATTTT. Encoded protein: CASGGRVGDTQYF.